The rows below give T cell receptor beta chains drawn from one sample of a study of blood T cell repertoires in COVID-19. Measured with immunoSEQ multiplex PCR; TCRdb has only the in-frame clones, and not every one. The repertoire holds around 16,000 clones, around 82% seen once, with roughly a tenth in the top ten. Specimen: peripheral blood. These receptors were collected from a human donor in a cohort sampled during active COVID-19. Each CDR3 is given without its conserved first and last residue. A D gene is named only where the DNA matches it firmly.

ASSFRDRPNGAN	TRBD1	TRBV5-1	TRBJ2-3
SVETWREQY	.	TRBV29-1	TRBJ2-7
ASSTRDSQETQY	.	TRBV27	TRBJ2-5
ASSRTGLAGTGELF	TRBD2	TRBV11-2	TRBJ2-2
ASSPMGGWGASTDTQY	.	TRBV5-6	TRBJ2-3
ASSGRLGGYEQY	.	TRBV7-2	TRBJ2-7
ASSQRLAGGGNEQF	TRBD2	TRBV4-2	TRBJ2-1
ASTHTGEGYEQY	.	TRBV28	TRBJ2-7
ASTRGRNMNTEAF	TRBD1	TRBV6-5	TRBJ1-1
ASSLVPGSYNEQF	.	TRBV11-3	TRBJ2-1
SFDRGDSTDTQY	.	TRBV29-1	TRBJ2-3
ASNWQGGTGELF	.	TRBV10-1	TRBJ2-2
ASSYRGLVDEQY	TRBD1	TRBV2	TRBJ2-7
ASSLPRASGRGYEQF	TRBD2	TRBV28	TRBJ2-1
ASSYLGQARREQY	TRBD1	TRBV6-5	TRBJ2-7
ASSTSVSSYNEQF	TRBD2	TRBV5-1	TRBJ2-1
AISPGGWSDTQY	.	TRBV10-3	TRBJ2-3
ASSLRGGSYNEQF	TRBD2	TRBV5-4	TRBJ2-1
ASGFEGGYGYT	.	TRBV12-5	TRBJ1-2
ASSQATGLYGYT	.	TRBV3-1/TRBV3-2	TRBJ1-2
ASSRTGGTEAF	TRBD1	TRBV11-3	TRBJ1-1
AISVGVRTDTQY	.	TRBV10-3	TRBJ2-3
ASSYSSGGNTEAF	TRBD1	TRBV6-5	TRBJ1-1
ASSTQPTYEQY	.	TRBV28	TRBJ2-7
ASRRDRFEPQH	TRBD1	TRBV18	TRBJ1-5
ASSPTPGRSSYEQY	.	TRBV6-2/TRBV6-3	TRBJ2-7
ASRPAAGANNEQF	TRBD2	TRBV7-2	TRBJ2-1
ASSESIRGYNEQF	.	TRBV6-5	TRBJ2-1
ASSPSGGAGGDEQY	TRBD2	TRBV3-1/TRBV3-2	TRBJ2-7
ASSQGLAGGDIQY	TRBD2	TRBV5-1	TRBJ2-4
ASSFQRTGLWHTEAF	.	TRBV21-1	TRBJ1-1
ASSLADGGEETQY	TRBD2	TRBV7-9	TRBJ2-5
ASSSSPGTAEEQY	TRBD1	TRBV11-3	TRBJ2-7
ASSGPSGGNQPQH	.	TRBV6-2/TRBV6-3	TRBJ1-5
ASSDSGLGSWQPQH	.	TRBV6-1	TRBJ1-5
ASSDPRTGENEKLF	TRBD1	TRBV25-1	TRBJ1-4
ASSPPGLYGRELF	.	TRBV18	TRBJ2-2
ASRPGGFADTQY	.	TRBV28	TRBJ2-3
ASSSDRGTDTQY	TRBD1	TRBV7-3	TRBJ2-3
ASSLGGSYEQY	.	TRBV28	TRBJ2-7
ASKGGGEAF	.	TRBV6-4	TRBJ1-1
ASSQVASAGEQY	.	TRBV4-2	TRBJ2-7
ASREGAGNQPQH	TRBD1	TRBV6-5	TRBJ1-5
ATSRTSGFQETQY	TRBD2	TRBV15	TRBJ2-5
ASCPSGGGYNEQF	TRBD2	TRBV6-5	TRBJ2-1
ATGGPEQY	.	TRBV10-3	TRBJ2-7
ASSGVKRGSETQY	TRBD2	TRBV5-6	TRBJ2-5
ASSFRASTDTQY	.	TRBV13	TRBJ2-3
ASSSGMGYEQY	.	TRBV7-2	TRBJ2-7
ASSVTGNYEQY	.	TRBV7-9	TRBJ2-7
ASWGGSYEQY	.	TRBV28	TRBJ2-7
ASSTWTGGLETQY	TRBD1	TRBV3-1/TRBV3-2	TRBJ2-5
ASSRSAGTNTGELF	.	TRBV7-2	TRBJ2-2